The rows below give T cell receptor beta chains drawn from one sample of a study of blood T cell repertoires in COVID-19. Sequencing used immunoSEQ multiplex PCR; TCRdb keeps in-frame clones, though not all of them. The table includes more than 150,000 clones, around 82% detected once. The sample comprised peripheral blood. All receptors derive from a woman of 80 years or more with acute or convalescent COVID-19. Each CDR3 is given with its conserved first and last residue. The order of the fields is V gene, clone size, CDR3 length, J gene, D gene, CDR3 protein, CDR3 DNA. The D gene is left open where the match is weak. Size is omitted from some rows. Given values are once, few, many or a class for expanded clones.

v_call: TRBV4-3; clone_size: few; cdr3_length: 14; j_call: TRBJ2-3; d_call: TRBD1; cdr3_aa: CASSQVQGTDTQYF; cdr3_nt: TGCGCCAGCAGCCAGGTACAGGGGACAGATACGCAGTATTTT
v_call: TRBV11-3; clone_size: -; cdr3_length: 12; j_call: TRBJ1-1; d_call: -; cdr3_aa: CASSPGGGEAFF; cdr3_nt: TGTGCCAGCAGCCCCGGGGGGGGAGAGGCTTTCTTT
v_call: TRBV11-2; clone_size: -; cdr3_length: 14; j_call: TRBJ1-5; d_call: TRBD1; cdr3_aa: CASSIDRVAQPQHF; cdr3_nt: TGTGCCAGCAGCATAGACAGGGTGGCTCAGCCCCAGCATTTT
v_call: TRBV29-1; clone_size: -; cdr3_length: 12; j_call: TRBJ1-4; d_call: -; cdr3_aa: CSVGDYNEKLFF; cdr3_nt: TGCAGCGTTGGAGACTATAATGAAAAACTGTTTTTT
v_call: TRBV19; clone_size: -; cdr3_length: 16; j_call: TRBJ1-6; d_call: -; cdr3_aa: CASSIDHRRENSPLHF; cdr3_nt: TGTGCCAGTAGTATAGATCACCGACGGGAAAATTCACCCCTCCACTTT